This T cell receptor (beta chain) appears in the sequencing data of a study of T cells in Graves' hyperthyroidism and ophthalmopathy. Study results and limitations: Model predictions of ophthalmopathy came a median 6.5 months before onset.

Amplification of TCR beta CDR3 regions used RNA as the template. A set of HTBI primers served as the primers for a first-round RT-PCR of the TCR CDR3. MiXCR was run by TCRdb on the multiplex PCR reads, yielding one entry per CDR3 protein. The top ten hold 3.5% to 4% of the sample, which has approximately 640,000 distinct CDR3 sequences, about 16% seen once. The hyperthyroidism patients had all been newly diagnosed, and their disease duration was under 2 months. Their ages ranged from 18 to 65 years. This clonotype was detected only a few times. As yet, its antigen is unknown. The sequence was obtained from a woman aged 30 to 39 with Graves' hyperthyroidism. The sequenced sample consisted of blood.

The CDR3 spells CASSRLMTSGRAKFYEQYF. As DNA, the CDR3 is TGTGCCAGCAGCCGACTAATGACTAGCGGGAGGGCCAAGTTCTACGAGCAGTACTTC. This chain uses TRBV7-2 with TRBJ2-7; 14 bases align to TRBD2. The CDR3 length is 19 residues. Germline loops: CDR1 SGHTA, CDR2 FQGNSA. J was trimmed by 3 bases and V by 5 bases; bases with no gene match: 15.